These 26 T cell receptor beta chains share one sample of origin, sequenced in a study of response to subunit inactivated influenza vaccine. MiXCR, applied by TCRdb to the RT-PCR reads, yields one record per CDR3 protein. The sample lists fewer than 250,000 distinct CDR3 sequences, around 14% occurring once. This specimen was CD8+ T cells sorted from PBMCs, taken 4 to 6 days after vaccination. The receptor set was obtained from a man aged 45-60 years who received an inactivated influenza vaccine.

This chain connects TRBV19 to TRBJ2-6; no reliable D call. This CDR3 is built from 14 residues. V shed 6 bases and J shed 3 bases, with 9 bases lying between them. The germline CDR1 and CDR2 sequences are LNHDA and SQIVND (reference sequence). The CDR3 is CASSVGFGANVLTF. The CDR3 DNA sequence: TGTGCCAGTAGCGTGGGCTTTGGGGCCAACGTCCTGACTTTC.

This clonotype was detected only a few times. The chain joins TRBV7-6 to TRBJ2-1; no firm D call. Germline lookup yields CDR1 SGHVS and CDR2 FNYEAQ. Trimming stripped 1 base from V and 5 bases from J, with 12 bases between. This CDR3 is 15 amino acids long. CDR3 region: CASSLGRTFNNEQFF. CDR3 DNA: TGTGCCAGCAGCTTAGGCCGAACTTTTAACAATGAGCAGTTCTTC.

The table lists this clonotype with a few counts. This chain connects TRBV20-1 to TRBJ2-4; D is unresolved. The CDR3 is 11 residues long. In germline, CDR1 is DFQATT, CDR2 SNEGSKA (reference sequence). V was trimmed by 1 base and J by 8 bases, leaving 6 bases between them. CDR3 protein: CSARVEYIQYF. The CDR3 DNA reads TGCAGTGCTAGAGTGGAGTACATTCAGTACTTC.

The chain is built from TRBV5-6 and TRBJ2-5; 7 bases are a match to TRBD2. V lost 0 bases and J lost 5; bases outside the gene matches: 7. Per the germline V gene, CDR1 is SGHDT and CDR2 is YYEEEE. This CDR3 has 15 amino acids. Written as DNA, the CDR3 is TGTGCCAGCAGCTTGGCAACTAGCGTTTCGGAGACCCAGTACTTC. It yields the protein CASSLATSVSETQYF.

The sample holds a few counts of this clonotype. The V gene is TRBV5-1, the J gene TRBJ1-1; the D is unclear. Germline V CDR1 and CDR2: SGHRS, YFSETQ. The CDR3 consists of 14 residues. V shed 4 bases and J shed 2 bases, with 12 bases lying between them. CDR3 in DNA: TGCGCCAGCAGCCCCTGGACGGCTAACACTGAAGCTTTCTTT. It encodes CASSPWTANTEAFF.

This clonotype was observed a few times. The gene calls are TRBV7-3 and TRBJ2-2; D possibly corresponds to TRBD2 (5 bases). Germline V gives CDR1 SGHTA, CDR2 FQGTGA. The CDR3 is 17 amino acids. V dropped 0 bases and J dropped 6 bases, with 17 bases sitting between them. In DNA form, the CDR3 reads TGTGCCAGCAGCTTAACCCCCGGGAACGCAAGGGCCGGGGAGCTGTTTTTT. Translation: CASSLTPGNARAGELFF.

This clonotype was picked up many times. This chain uses TRBV27 with TRBJ2-3, with D possibly TRBD2 on 6 matching bases. V dropped 4 bases and J dropped 3 bases, with 14 bases sitting between them. Germline lookup yields CDR1 MNHEY and CDR2 SMNVEV (reference sequence). The CDR3 totals 15 residues. CDR3 in DNA: TGTGCCAGCAGTTCCCCTGTCGGGAGTACAGATACGCAGTATTTT. Protein product: CASSSPVGSTDTQYF.

To note about this clonotype: The junction departs from germline at one end; a sequencing error may be responsible. The chain carries TRBV20-1 and TRBJ2-3, with 10 bases that match TRBD2. Germline assignment: CDR1 DFQATT and CDR2 SNEGSKA (reference sequence). There are 18 residues in the CDR3. For the CDR3, the DNA is TGCAGTGCGAGAGGGGGGTCTAGCGGGAGTATCCGCACAGATACGCAGTATTTT. It encodes CSARGGSSGSIRTDTQYF.

Many counts were recorded for this clonotype. This rearrangement joins TRBV12-3 or TRBV12-4 to TRBJ2-1, with D unresolved. V shed 5 bases and J shed 6 bases, with 8 bases lying between them. The CDR3 has 12 residues. As DNA, the CDR3 is TGTGCCAGCAGTATAAGTCCCAATGAGCAGTTCTTC. Its protein product is CASSISPNEQFF.

This clonotype was observed a few times. V gene TRBV4-1 combines with J gene TRBJ2-5; D possibly corresponds to TRBD1 (5 bases). Germline values: CDR1 MGHRA, CDR2 YSYEKL. The CDR3 is 16 residues long. V was cut by 0 bases and J by 2 bases, with 13 bases left in between. The CDR3 sequence is CASSQDSLGAQETQYF. CDR3 DNA: TGCGCCAGCAGCCAAGATTCCCTAGGGGCACAAGAGACCCAGTACTTC.

The chain joins TRBV4-2 to TRBJ2-3; 8 nucleotides align to TRBD2. Trimming removed 0 bases from V and 4 bases from J; junction bases left unmatched: 3. Germline assignment: CDR1 LGHNA and CDR2 YNFKEQ. The CDR3 contains 15 residues. CDR3 sequence: CASSQEAGASDTQYF. The CDR3 nucleotides are TGTGCCAGCAGCCAAGAAGCGGGAGCTTCAGATACGCAGTATTTT.

There are a few counts of this clonotype. The chain carries TRBV2 and TRBJ1-2, with D unclear. CDR1 and CDR2 from the germline V gene are SNHLY and FYNNEI. The germline V and J ends were trimmed by 8 bases and 4 bases, with 8 bases remaining between them. The CDR3 is 11 residues long. Here the CDR3 reads CASRVSYGYTF. DNA for the CDR3: TGTGCCAGCCGGGTCAGCTATGGCTACACCTTC.

V usage is TRBV20-1 and J usage is TRBJ2-3, with D maybe TRBD1 (6 bases). CDR1 and CDR2 (germline): DFQATT, SNEGSKA (reference sequence). There are 13 residues in the CDR3. Trimming removed 4 bases at V and 4 bases at J, with 12 bases between. CDR3 bases: TGCAGTGCTACAGGGGATCGTTCAGATACGCAGTATTTT. It yields the protein CSATGDRSDTQYF.

This clonotype was observed a few times. V is TRBV6-1 and J is TRBJ1-1, with D perhaps matching TRBD1 (6 bases). Germline V gene data show CDR1 as MNHNS and CDR2 as SASEGT. V was pared by 5 bases and J by 5 bases, with 12 bases between. This CDR3 comprises 13 residues. The CDR3 protein is CASSMDSRTEAFF. The CDR3 nucleotides read TGTGCCAGCAGTATGGACAGTAGGACTGAAGCTTTCTTT.

This clonotype was counted between two and nine times. This chain uses TRBV5-6 with TRBJ2-1; no firm D call. V was clipped by 3 bases and J by 5 bases, with 6 bases between them. Germline CDR1 and CDR2: SGHDT and YYEEEE. CDR3 size: 12 residues. The CDR3 nucleotides read TGTGCCAGCAGCTCGCTCAACAATGAGCAGTTCTTC. This gives the protein CASSSLNNEQFF. The complete variable domain, with remaining parts taken from reference TRBV5-6 and TRBJ2-1, reads DAGVTQSPTHLIKTRGQQVTLRCSPKSGHDTVSWYQQALGQGPQFIFQYYEEEERQRGNFPDRFSGHQFPNYSSELNVNALLLGDSALYLCASSSLNNEQFFGPGTRLTVL.

This clonotype was picked up a small number of times. V usage is TRBV5-6 and J usage is TRBJ2-3; no clear D. Germline values: CDR1 SGHDT, CDR2 YYEEEE. The CDR3 runs to 14 residues. V lost 0 bases to trimming and J lost 2 bases, with 7 bases between them. DNA for the CDR3: TGTGCCAGCAGCTTGGGGACGATCACAGATACGCAGTATTTT. Amino acid sequence: CASSLGTITDTQYF.

A few counts support this clonotype. This chain uses TRBV5-8 with TRBJ2-7, with 8 bases identical to TRBD1. J lost 6 bases, V lost 2 bases, and 10 bases had no gene match. Germline V gene sequence: CDR1 SGHTS, CDR2 YDEGEE. This CDR3 contains 15 residues. Here the CDR3 DNA reads TGTGCCAGCAGCTTCACAGGGGGTCCGAGGAGCGAGCAGTACTTC. Protein product: CASSFTGGPRSEQYF. Using reference TRBV5-8 and TRBJ2-7 for the parts outside the CDR3, the full variable domain is EAGVTQSPTHLIKTRGQQATLRCSPISGHTSVYWYQQALGLGLQFLLWYDEGEERNRGNFPPRFSGRQFPNYSSELNVNALELEDSALYLCASSFTGGPRSEQYFGPGTRLTVT.

At least ten counts were recorded for this clonotype. The V call is TRBV6-5, the J call TRBJ2-3; 9 nucleotides line up with TRBD2. Germline CDR1 reads MNHEY; CDR2 reads SVGAGI. With 1 base clipped from V and 5 bases from J, the junction kept 4 bases outside the gene matches. This CDR3 contains 15 residues. CDR3 nucleotide sequence: TGTGCCAGCAGTTACTTAGCGGGGGCGCGAGATACGCAGTATTTT. Amino acid sequence: CASSYLAGARDTQYF.

In regard to this clonotype: At one boundary the junction diverges from the germline segment, which might be a read error. This chain uses TRBV20-1 with TRBJ2-7; D is possibly TRBD2 (6 bases). CDR1 and CDR2 from the germline V gene are DFQATT and SNEGSKA (reference sequence). The CDR3 is 14 amino acids. The CDR3 spells CSARGAGYSYEQYF. The CDR3 DNA is TGCAGTGCCAGAGGGGCGGGGTACTCCTACGAGCAGTACTTC.

V gene TRBV7-6 combines with J gene TRBJ2-1; 7 bases map to TRBD1. The germline V gene has CDR1 SGHVS and CDR2 FNYEAQ. The CDR3 length is 14 residues. With V trimmed by 2 bases and J by 6 bases, 4 bases remained unmatched. CDR3 DNA sequence: TGTGCCAGCAGCTTACAGACAGGGTTCAATGAGCAGTTCTTC. It specifies CASSLQTGFNEQFF.

The chain links TRBV11-2 to TRBJ2-7; 9 nucleotides line up with TRBD1. V shed 2 bases and J 1 base; nucleotides not matched to a gene: 9. CDR1 is SGHAT and CDR2 is FQNNGV in the germline V gene. The CDR3 loop spans 17 amino acids. This chain's CDR3 is CASSLPSPGQGSYEQYF. CDR3 nucleotide sequence: TGTGCCAGCAGCTTACCCTCCCCGGGACAGGGTTCCTACGAGCAGTACTTC.

This chain links TRBV29-1 with TRBJ2-7; D uncertain. The germline gives CDR1 SQVTM, CDR2 ANQGSEA. This CDR3 has 13 residues. The V and J ends lost 0 bases and 0 bases respectively, with 6 bases between them. CDR3 nucleotides: TGCAGCGTTGAAGATGGGGTCTCCTACGAGCAGTACTTC. Protein product: CSVEDGVSYEQYF.

V gene TRBV25-1 combines with J gene TRBJ1-2, with unresolved D. Germline V lookup: CDR1 MGHDK, CDR2 SYGVNS. The CDR3 extends over 13 amino acids. V was pared by 3 bases and J by 4 bases, with 9 bases between. The CDR3 loop reads CASSDPGGYGYTF. In nucleotides, the CDR3 is TGTGCCAGCAGTGACCCTGGCGGCTATGGCTACACCTTC.

This clonotype was detected ten times or more. The chain uses TRBV29-1 and TRBJ2-7; D gene unclear. Trimming took off 7 bases at V and 1 base at J, with 8 bases between the two ends. This CDR3 spans 11 amino acids. Germline V CDR1 and CDR2: SQVTM, ANQGSEA. CDR3 sequence: CSASGSYEQYF. The CDR3 DNA sequence: TGCAGCGCCTCCGGGTCCTACGAGCAGTACTTC.

The chain couples TRBV15 to TRBJ2-6; 11 bases are shared with TRBD1. Germline CDR1 LNHNV, CDR2 YYDKDF (reference sequence). The length of the CDR3 is 17 residues. The V and J ends lost 7 bases and 0 bases, in that order; junction bases with no gene match: 5. In nucleotides, the CDR3 is TGTGCCACCAAACGGACAGGGGGCGTCTCTGGGGCCAACGTCCTGACTTTC. The encoded protein is CATKRTGGVSGANVLTF.

The chain combines TRBV9 with TRBJ2-3; D might be TRBD1 or TRBD2, each matching 6 bases. V was shortened by 3 bases and J by 2 bases, with 22 bases between the two germline ends. CDR3 size: 18 residues. The germline V gene has CDR1 SGDLS and CDR2 YYNGEE. CDR3: CASSGDHKGEAYTDTQYF. CDR3 nucleotide sequence: TGTGCCAGCAGCGGAGATCATAAGGGGGAGGCCTACACAGATACGCAGTATTTT.